This T cell receptor beta chain was obtained from a study of CD8 T cells in ankylosing spondylitis. Whole-study findings and limits: Past research had described some motif variants in reactive arthritis synovial fluid and blood. According to the report, clones linked to the disease were significantly enriched in matched synovial fluid samples taken from ankylosing spondylitis patients. Clones linked to the disease showed a CD8+ phenotype. They occurred at relatively low frequencies in peripheral blood. A TCR beta motif of several highly homologous variants appeared characteristic of ankylosing spondylitis blood.

At least ten counts were recorded for this clonotype. Its antigen is not identified. CDR1 SGHVS and CDR2 FNYEAQ come from the germline V gene. Losses at the gene ends were 7 bases for V and 6 bases for J; bases not matched to a gene: 14. CDR3 length: 15 amino acids. Libraries of TCR beta came from quantitative 5'-RACE with molecular barcodes. Via MiXCR, TCRdb re-called the 5' RACE reads, giving one row per CDR3 protein. Here the sample spans about 840,000 distinct CDR3 sequences, approximately 12% being singletons. This chain uses TRBV7-6 with TRBJ2-7, with 8 nucleotides matching TRBD2. The sequencing input was blood, either unsorted or a sorted T cell fraction (not recorded which). The receptor was isolated from a male donor with ankylosing spondylitis. The CDR3 region is CASTLLSGSSGEQYF. The CDR3 DNA reads as TGTGCCAGCACCCTCCTGAGCGGGAGCTCGGGCGAGCAGTACTTC.